These 14 T cell receptor beta chains were sequenced from one sample in a study of T cell responses to AZD1222 COVID-19 vaccine. Assay: immunoSEQ multiplex PCR; the TCRdb copy retains only in-frame clones and omits some. The sample holds more than 100,000 clones, about 88% seen once. This sample comprised peripheral blood, obtained on day 0 of AZD1222 vaccination. All receptors come from an adult in good health.

This chain connects TRBV2 to TRBJ2-7, with a weak D call TRBD2 (6 bases). The CDR3 length is 14 residues. Germline V gene data show CDR1 as SNHLY and CDR2 as FYNNEI. V was pared by 5 bases and J by 2 bases, with 13 bases between. The CDR3 protein is CASSLEGGAYEQYF. Written as DNA, the CDR3 is TGTGCCAGCAGTTTGGAGGGTGGGGCCTACGAGCAGTACTTC.

The chain recombines TRBV5-4 with TRBJ2-1; a weak D match, TRBD2 (5 bases). The CDR3 has 14 amino acids. With 3 bases removed from V and 5 bases from J, the gap between germline ends came to 12 bases. Germline loops: CDR1 SGHNT, CDR2 YYREEE (reference sequence). Here the CDR3 DNA reads TGTGCCAGCAGCTCCCCACTAGGAAACAATGAGCAGTTCTTC. As protein: CASSSPLGNNEQFF.

V gene TRBV6-5 combines with J gene TRBJ1-6; 7 bases align to TRBD1. In germline, CDR1 is MNHEY, CDR2 SVGAGI. The CDR3 is made up of 14 amino acids. The J segment lost 9 bases and the V segment lost 4 bases, leaving 6 bases of the junction unmatched. The CDR3 DNA reads as TGTGCCAGCAGTTTAAAAGGGGGCGGTTCACCCCTCCACTTT. It is translated as CASSLKGGGSPLHF.

The V and J genes are TRBV9 and TRBJ1-5, with D possibly being TRBD1 (5 bases). Trimming pared 3 bases from V and 4 bases from J, leaving 23 bases between. Germline CDR1 is SGDLS and CDR2 is YYNGEE. The CDR3 runs 18 residues. This chain's CDR3 is CASSADPGDADFNQPQHF. CDR3 bases: TGTGCCAGCAGCGCCGACCCTGGGGACGCAGATTTTAATCAGCCCCAGCATTTT.

Only one count was recorded for this clone. V and J are TRBV7-8 and TRBJ1-2; D might be TRBD1 (5 bases). V was cut by 1 base and J by 0 bases, with 9 bases left in between. In germline, CDR1 is SGHVS, CDR2 FQNEAQ. CDR3 length: 15 residues. The DNA for the CDR3 is TGTGCCAGCAGCTTAGTCAGGGAAGCTAACTATGGCTACACCTTC. This codes for CASSLVREANYGYTF. Variable domain in full (rest from reference TRBV7-8 and TRBJ1-2): GAGVSQSPRYKVAKRGQDVALRCDPISGHVSLFWYQQALGQGPEFLTYFQNEAQLDKSGLPSDRFFAERPEGSVSTLKIQRTQQEDSAVYLCASSLVREANYGYTFGSGTRLTVV.

V is TRBV20-1 and J is TRBJ1-1; D is unclear. Trimming left V 7 bases short and J 7 bases short, with 13 bases between. Germline V gives CDR1 DFQATT, CDR2 SNEGSKA (reference sequence). The CDR3 runs 11 residues. The CDR3 loop reads CSVRTDGEAFF. CDR3 in DNA: TGCAGTGTTCGGACGGACGGTGAAGCTTTCTTT.

This chain connects TRBV6-2 or TRBV6-3 to TRBJ2-5, with 8 bases lining up with TRBD2. The germline CDR1 and CDR2 sequences are MNHEY and SVGEGT. V trimming: 5 bases; J trimming: 5 bases; junction bases outside the gene matches: 10. The CDR3 is made up of 15 amino acids. CDR3 nucleotide sequence: TGTGCCAGCAGTACCCCCACTAGCGGCTTTGAGACCCAGTACTTC. Its translation is CASSTPTSGFETQYF.

The rearrangement joins TRBV7-2 to TRBJ2-1, with D unresolved. This CDR3 region has 15 residues. Germline V gene sequence: CDR1 SGHTA, CDR2 FQGNSA. Between the trimmed V and J ends, which lost 5 bases and 4 bases, there was a span of 15 bases. CDR3: CASSQAPGGYNEQFF. The CDR3 DNA reads TGTGCCAGCAGCCAGGCCCCGGGCGGTTACAATGAGCAGTTCTTC.

This sequence joins TRBV7-2 and TRBJ2-1; 7 bases line up with TRBD2. This CDR3 spans 15 amino acids. Trimming cost V 5 bases and J 4 bases; bases outside gene matches: 8. Germline V lookup: CDR1 SGHTA, CDR2 FQGNSA. This CDR3 reads CASSPPGLLYNEQFF. The CDR3 DNA reads TGTGCCAGCAGCCCACCGGGACTACTTTACAATGAGCAGTTCTTC.

This CDR3 is CASSFERATYEQYF. The CDR3 coding sequence is TGCGCCAGCAGCTTCGAGCGGGCCACCTACGAGCAGTACTTC. This chain uses TRBV5-1 with TRBJ2-7; D perhaps matches TRBD2 (6 bases). The V gene lost 2 bases and the J gene lost 2 bases, with 11 bases spanning the gap. The CDR3 spans 14 residues. Germline V gives CDR1 SGHRS, CDR2 YFSETQ. Full variable domain (missing parts from reference TRBV5-1 and TRBJ2-7): KAGVTQTPRYLIKTRGQQVTLSCSPISGHRSVSWYQQTPGQGLQFLFEYFSETQRNKGNFPGRFSGRQFSNSRSEMNVSTLELGDSALYLCASSFERATYEQYFGPGTRLTVT.

This chain uses TRBV5-4 with TRBJ2-1, with a weak D call TRBD2 (7 bases). Germline V CDR1 and CDR2: SGHNT, YYREEE (reference sequence). Trimming took off 1 base at V and 4 bases at J, with 12 bases between the two ends. The CDR3 extends over 15 amino acids. The CDR3: CASSLSRGAYNEQFF. CDR3 DNA: TGTGCCAGCAGCTTGTCTCGGGGGGCTTACAATGAGCAGTTCTTC. The variable domain in full, with the rest retrieved from reference TRBV5-4 and TRBJ2-1, is ETGVTQSPTHLIKTRGQQVTLRCSSQSGHNTVSWYQQALGQGPQFIFQYYREEENGRGNFPPRFSGLQFPNYSSELNVNALELDDSALYLCASSLSRGAYNEQFFGPGTRLTVL.

The V call is TRBV27, the J call TRBJ1-2; 12 nucleotides agree with TRBD1. Trimming took 4 bases from V and 4 from J; bases not matched to a gene: 13. Germline assignment: CDR1 MNHEY and CDR2 SMNVEV (reference sequence). This CDR3 contains 18 residues. The chain's CDR3 is CASSSTGTGGRPLYGYTF. In DNA form, the CDR3 reads TGTGCCAGCAGTTCAACCGGGACAGGGGGCCGCCCTCTCTATGGCTACACCTTC.

V usage is TRBV11-3 and J usage is TRBJ2-3, with no clear D. Germline values: CDR1 SGHNT, CDR2 YENEEA. This CDR3 is built from 13 residues. The V gene lost 5 bases and the J gene lost 4 bases, with 10 bases spanning the gap. The chain's CDR3 is CASSPRTADTQYF. The DNA of the CDR3 is TGTGCCAGCAGCCCTCGGACGGCAGATACGCAGTATTTT.

This clone was seen just once. The V call is TRBV5-1, the J call TRBJ2-3, with 9 bases aligning to TRBD2. The CDR3 has 16 residues. Germline V gene lookup returns CDR1 SGHRS and CDR2 YFSETQ. With V trimmed by 6 bases and J by 4 bases, 12 bases remained unmatched. The CDR3 DNA reads as TGCGCCAGCACCCGGCCCGGCGGGAGGGGATCAGATACGCAGTATTTT. Amino acids: CASTRPGGRGSDTQYF.